This T cell receptor (beta chain) derives from a study of Graves' ophthalmopathy and Graves' hyperthyroidism (dated by TCRdb to 2016 to 2019). Broadly, across the study: Peripheral blood samples were taken at the time of initial diagnosis, before any treatment was given. To explore V-J signatures distinguishing ophthalmopathy from hyperthyroidism, a discovery set of roughly 98 patients (about 41 ophthalmopathy, 55 to 60 stable hyperthyroidism) was enrolled. For training and testing, the 100 or so patients in the discovery cohort were randomly divided in a 7:3 ratio. Once sampling was done, hyperthyroidism patients were given methimazole at a starting dose of 30 mg daily, while ophthalmopathy patients were given high-dose intravenous methylprednisolone. In five or six hyperthyroidism patients, T-cell repertoires of thyroid tissue and blood were compared. In total, 135 blood samples were TCR-sequenced: 40 to 45 ophthalmopathy, around 75 hyperthyroidism and some 17 hyperthyroidism-to-ophthalmopathy patients. The study used TCR beta repertoire signatures to distinguish Graves' ophthalmopathy from Graves' hyperthyroidism and to predict progression to ophthalmopathy. An independent validation cohort comprised some 19 hyperthyroidism patients and roughly 15 patients who later progressed from hyperthyroidism to ophthalmopathy. What the research found in general, with its limitations: In cross-validation, the 13-signature model distinguished ophthalmopathy from stable hyperthyroidism with around 90% sensitivity and about 81% specificity, while in the test set the corresponding values were about 80% and 75%. No statistical method was used to predetermine the sample size, and group allocation was not hidden from the investigators. In validation, the model predicted ophthalmopathy progression with 55% to 71% sensitivity and 72.22% specificity; more than ten predicted patients were CT-confirmed with GO in a median of approximately 6.2 months. Most expanded thyroid clonotypes with frequency above 0.001 were also detected in blood, suggesting blood repertoires may reflect the thyroid immune response.

Cut back by 7 bases and 1 base, the V and J ends lie 19 bases apart. The germline V gene yields MDHEN for CDR1 and SYDVKM for CDR2. The CDR3 holds 16 amino acids from the cysteine to the phenylalanine. The retained sequence is limited to the CDR3, 48 bases, with the frame set at the first base. TCR beta CDR3 regions were amplified from RNA transcripts for repertoire sequencing. HTBI primers and the Qiagen OneStep RT-PCR kit were used in a first-round RT-PCR, which was followed by a second-round multiplex PCR, size selection and purification. Libraries were sequenced on an Illumina HiSeq2000 using paired-end 100 bp reads. Regarding the original processing steps: SOAPnuke was used for read processing, and reads with adapters, uncalled bases, a mean Phred below 15, or no exact constant-primer or identifier match were discarded. COPE v1.2.5 was used to merge high-quality paired reads. Clonotypes were defined as unique nucleotide sequences and were aligned to IMGT TRB V, D and J references using MiTCR v1.1. Analysis was restricted to V-J combinations with a frequency above 0.0001, which covered over 98% of repertoires. For each V-J combination, a TCR clonal expansion and chaos score was defined as the ratio of F50 clonal expansion to chaos observed in the TCRdist matrix. Features were reduced by Welch's t-statistics and random forest to more than 10 V-J combinations, which fed a naive Bayes classifier. The Morisita-Horn index was used to measure how similar the thyroid and blood repertoires were. The public reads were quality trimmed at Q25 with fastp and then assembled into clones with MiXCR by TCRdb, keeping productive beta chains. Identical CDR3 protein sequences are pooled into one entry, listed with their most common genes and DNA. TCRdb's processing, not the authors' own work, is the source of the V and J calls. Here the sample has under 800,000 distinct CDR3 sequences; about 20% occur a single time. The top ten constitute 7.1% of the sample.

This clonotype was found many times. The antigen it binds to is not known. It has no much larger one-base neighbor in the sample; base qualities were not kept. Hyperthyroidism was considered stable if no progression to ophthalmopathy occurred within 18 months of follow-up. Hyperthyroidism patients were newly diagnosed, were aged 18 to 65 years, and had a disease duration under 2 months. Patients with other autoimmune diseases, uncontrolled infections, pregnancy or lactation were excluded. Clinical symptoms, serum thyroxine, TRAb, thyroid ultrasound and orbital computed tomography were used for diagnosis. PBMCs were isolated from more than 8 ml of fresh peripheral blood by Ficoll-Paque density gradient centrifugation. Total RNA was extracted using Trizol reagent, and RNA quality was checked on an Agilent 2100 Bioanalyzer.

The material sequenced was peripheral blood. The chain employs TRBV28 and TRBJ1-1; matching of 6 bases hints at TRBD1 as the D gene. The sequence was collected from a woman under 30 with stable Graves' hyperthyroidism. Some clones in this sample may be carry-over from other donors' samples. Donor details come from another sample of the same person, matched by shared clones. The DNA sequence reads TGTGCCAGCACTCGACTCGTGGGGGGCAAGAACACTGAAGCTTTCTTT. Its protein is CASTRLVGGKNTEAFF. Outside the CDR3, residues come from the reference TRBV28 and TRBJ1-1 proteins, so the full variable domain is: DVKVTQSSRYLVKRTGEKVFLECVQDMDHENMFWYRQDPGLGLRLIYFSYDVKMKEKGDIPEGYSVSREKKERFSLILESASTNQTSMYLCASTRLVGGKNTEAFFGQGTRLTVV.